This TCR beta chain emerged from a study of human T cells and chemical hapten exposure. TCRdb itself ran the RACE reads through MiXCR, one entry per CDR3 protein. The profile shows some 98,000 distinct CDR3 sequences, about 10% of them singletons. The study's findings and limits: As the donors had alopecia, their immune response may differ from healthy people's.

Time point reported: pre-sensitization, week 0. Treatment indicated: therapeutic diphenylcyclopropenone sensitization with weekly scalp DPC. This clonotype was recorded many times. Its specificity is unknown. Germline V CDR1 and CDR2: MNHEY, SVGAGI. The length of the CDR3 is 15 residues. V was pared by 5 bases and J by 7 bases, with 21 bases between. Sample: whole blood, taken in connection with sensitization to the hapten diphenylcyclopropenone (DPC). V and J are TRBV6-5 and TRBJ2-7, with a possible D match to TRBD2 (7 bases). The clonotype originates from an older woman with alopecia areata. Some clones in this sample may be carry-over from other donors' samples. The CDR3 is CASSTGAGAYWEQYF. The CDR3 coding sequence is TGTGCCAGCAGTACTGGGGCGGGGGCTTATTGGGAGCAGTACTTC.